Following are 12 T cell receptor beta chains from one sample sequenced in a study of blood T cell repertoires in COVID-19. Repertoires were generated with immunoSEQ multiplex PCR, while TCRdb's copy carries only in-frame clones and drops some. The table includes fewer than 40,000 clones, about 88% detected once. The sequencing input was peripheral blood. Every receptor here comes from an elderly man with acute or convalescent COVID-19.

This sequence joins TRBV7-9 and TRBJ2-1; D perhaps matches TRBD2 (5 bases). Trimming pared 5 bases from V and 5 bases from J, leaving 13 bases between. Germline CDR1 and CDR2: SEHNR and FQNEAQ (reference sequence). The CDR3 spans 14 residues. CDR3 amino acids: CASSVRDTDNEQFF. CDR3 sequence (DNA): TGTGCCAGCAGCGTGAGGGATACTGACAATGAGCAGTTCTTC.

The chain links TRBV30 to TRBJ2-2; the D gene is possibly TRBD1 (6 bases). The length of the CDR3 is 15 residues. The V end lost 0 bases, the J end lost 4 bases, and 12 bases lay between the germline ends. The germline V gene encodes CDR1 GTSNPN and CDR2 SVGIG (reference sequence). In DNA form, the CDR3 reads TGTGCCTGGAGTGTGGGGCAGGGGAGCACCGGGGAGCTGTTTTTT. Protein sequence: CAWSVGQGSTGELFF.

V usage is TRBV4-1 and J usage is TRBJ2-5, with D perhaps TRBD2 (6 bases). This CDR3 region has 15 residues. CDR1 is MGHRA, CDR2 YSYEKL, per germline. Trimming left V 1 base short and J 0 bases short, with 9 bases between. The CDR3 reads CASSQVAANQETQYF. The CDR3 nucleotides are TGCGCCAGCAGCCAAGTAGCGGCCAACCAAGAGACCCAGTACTTC.

The V call is TRBV9, the J call TRBJ1-2; D is unclear. V lost 0 bases to trimming and J lost 6 bases, with 15 bases between them. Germline CDR1 SGDLS, CDR2 YYNGEE. The CDR3 has 15 amino acids. As DNA, the CDR3 is TGTGCCAGCAGCGTAGCTATGGTCGGCGGAGATGGCTACACCTTC. Amino acid sequence: CASSVAMVGGDGYTF.

The J gene is TRBJ1-2, the V gene TRBV5-1; 10 bases map to TRBD1. V was pared by 4 bases and J by 6 bases, with 12 bases of the junction left unmatched. Per the germline V gene, CDR1 is SGHRS and CDR2 is YFSETQ. This CDR3 comprises 16 residues. The CDR3 region has the DNA TGCGCCAGCAGCAACCGGGACAGGGGAGTTGGTGATGGCTACACCTTC. As protein: CASSNRDRGVGDGYTF.

V usage is TRBV3-1 (or the pseudogene TRBV3-2) and J usage is TRBJ2-1; TRBD2 might be the D (5 bases). V was trimmed by 6 bases and J by 9 bases, leaving 9 bases between them. The CDR3 runs 11 residues. CDR1 and CDR2 from the germline V gene are LGHDT and YNNKEL (reference sequence). The CDR3 DNA is TGTGCCAGCAGGGAGGCTAGTGAGCAGTTCTTC. Translation gives CASREASEQFF.

The chain combines TRBV7-9 with TRBJ1-4; D is unclear. This CDR3 region has 15 residues. Trimming removed 5 bases at V and 11 bases at J, with 21 bases between. Germline CDR1 SEHNR, CDR2 FQNEAQ (reference sequence). CDR3 amino acids: CASSPPDEFGEKLFF. The CDR3 DNA reads as TGTGCCAGCAGCCCACCCGACGAATTCGGGGAGAAACTGTTTTTT.

The V and J genes are TRBV5-4 and TRBJ1-2; D unclear. Per germline, CDR1 SGHNT and CDR2 YYREEE (reference sequence). This CDR3 is 14 amino acids long. V was cut by 3 bases and J by 4 bases, with 13 bases left in between. The CDR3 loop is CASSSLELLYGYTF. The CDR3 coding sequence is TGTGCCAGCAGCTCCCTAGAGCTCCTCTATGGCTACACCTTC.

The chain is built from TRBV3-1 (or the pseudogene TRBV3-2) and TRBJ1-1; maybe TRBD1 (6 bases). This CDR3 comprises 14 residues. Germline CDR1 is LGHDT and CDR2 is YNNKEL (reference sequence). Trimming took off 3 bases at V and 1 base at J, with 9 bases between the two ends. The CDR3 loop is CASSHTTGNTEAFF. CDR3 nucleotide sequence: TGTGCCAGCAGCCATACGACAGGGAACACTGAAGCTTTCTTT.

The rearrangement joins TRBV7-8 to TRBJ2-5; TRBD2 aligns across 13 bases. The V gene end was trimmed by 7 bases and the J gene end by 5 bases; junction bases not matched to a gene: 7. There are 15 residues in the CDR3. Germline V gene sequence: CDR1 SGHVS, CDR2 FQNEAQ. CDR3 protein: CASTWTSGSRETQYF. As DNA, the CDR3 is TGTGCCAGCACATGGACTAGCGGGAGTCGGGAGACCCAGTACTTC.

This clone was counted only a few times. The chain uses TRBV7-2 and TRBJ2-7; tentative D call: TRBD2 (6 bases). CDR1 and CDR2 from the germline V gene are SGHTA and FQGNSA. The CDR3 has 15 residues. V lost 1 base, J lost 2 bases, and 12 bases lay in between. CDR3 DNA sequence: TGTGCCAGCAGCTTAGTGGGTAGCGGAACCTACGAGCAGTACTTC. It yields the protein CASSLVGSGTYEQYF.

This clone has more than one count but fewer than ten. V and J are TRBV7-2 and TRBJ2-1; 9 bases agree with TRBD2. CDR1 SGHTA and CDR2 FQGNSA come from the germline V gene. V lost 5 bases to trimming and J lost 7 bases; unmatched junction nucleotides: 9. The length of the CDR3 is 15 residues. The CDR3 nucleotides read TGTGCCAGCAGCCCTCGACTAGCGGAACCAAATGAGCAGTTCTTC. Translated: CASSPRLAEPNEQFF. The full variable domain, in which reference TRBV7-2 and TRBJ2-1 provide the parts outside the CDR3, is GAGVSQSPSNKVTEKGKDVELRCDPISGHTALYWYRQSLGQGLEFLIYFQGNSAPDKSGLPSDRFSAERTGGSVSTLTIQRTQQEDSAVYLCASSPRLAEPNEQFFGPGTRLTVL.